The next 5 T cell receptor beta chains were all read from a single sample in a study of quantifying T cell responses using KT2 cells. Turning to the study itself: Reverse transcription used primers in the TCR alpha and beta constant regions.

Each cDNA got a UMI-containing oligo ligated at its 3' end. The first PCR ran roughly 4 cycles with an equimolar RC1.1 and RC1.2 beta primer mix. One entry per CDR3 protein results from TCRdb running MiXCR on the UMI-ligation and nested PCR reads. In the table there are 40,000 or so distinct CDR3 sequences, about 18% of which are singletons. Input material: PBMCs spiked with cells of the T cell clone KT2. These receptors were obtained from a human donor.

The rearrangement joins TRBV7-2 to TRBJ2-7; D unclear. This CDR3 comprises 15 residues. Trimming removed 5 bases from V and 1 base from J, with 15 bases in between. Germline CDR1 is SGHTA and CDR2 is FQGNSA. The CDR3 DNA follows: TGTGCCAGCAGCCCAGCGTTCGGTTCATCCTACGAGCAGTACTTC. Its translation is CASSPAFGSSYEQYF.

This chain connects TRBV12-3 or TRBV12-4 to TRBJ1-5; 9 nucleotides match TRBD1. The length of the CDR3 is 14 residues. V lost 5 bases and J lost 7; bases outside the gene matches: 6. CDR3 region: CASSPGTGQQPQHF. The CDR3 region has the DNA TGTGCCAGCAGTCCAGGGACAGGGCAACAGCCCCAGCATTTT.

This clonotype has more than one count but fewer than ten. This CDR3 is CASSYAVSPGELFF. For the CDR3, the DNA is TGTGCCAGCAGTTACGCGGTATCCCCCGGGGAGCTGTTTTTT. The chain joins TRBV6-5 to TRBJ2-2; no clear D gene. V gave up 2 bases and J gave up 6 bases, with 10 bases separating them. The CDR3 spans 14 residues. Per the germline V gene, CDR1 is MNHEY and CDR2 is SVGAGI.

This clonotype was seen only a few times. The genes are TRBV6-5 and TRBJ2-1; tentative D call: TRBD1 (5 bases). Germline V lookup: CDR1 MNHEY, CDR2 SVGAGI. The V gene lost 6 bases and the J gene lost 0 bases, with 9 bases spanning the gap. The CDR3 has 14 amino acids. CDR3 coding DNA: TGTGCCAGCAGCCGCCAGGGCTCCTACAATGAGCAGTTCTTC. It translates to CASSRQGSYNEQFF.

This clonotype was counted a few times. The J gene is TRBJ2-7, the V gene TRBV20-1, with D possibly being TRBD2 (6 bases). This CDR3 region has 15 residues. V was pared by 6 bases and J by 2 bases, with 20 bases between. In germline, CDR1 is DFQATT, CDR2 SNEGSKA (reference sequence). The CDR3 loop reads CSAPSWLGLTYEQYF. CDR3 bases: TGCAGTGCCCCCTCGTGGTTGGGACTCACCTACGAGCAGTACTTC.